This T cell receptor (beta chain) is drawn from a study of blood T cell repertoires in COVID-19. About the research overall: Sites in the United States, Italy and Spain provided acute and convalescent COVID-19 samples. T cells, B-cell-depleted T cells, or PBMCs supplied cDNA or gDNA.

Recruitment covered roughly 24 US areas and drew participants whose ages spanned about 18 to 89 years. Cohort placement rested on clinical history that participants reported themselves. Repertoires were generated with immunoSEQ multiplex PCR, while TCRdb's copy carries only in-frame clones and drops some. The sample shows under 300,000 clones, about 87% of them seen only once. CDR3 length: 13 residues. The V and J ends lost 4 bases and 8 bases respectively, with 14 bases between them. Per the germline V gene, CDR1 is LGHDT and CDR2 is YNNKEL (reference sequence). The clonotype comes from a woman aged 45-60 years who had recovered from COVID-19. The rearrangement uses TRBV3-1 (or the pseudogene TRBV3-2) and TRBJ1-2; D might be TRBD1 (6 bases). Sequenced sample: PBMCs or T cells enriched from blood (not recorded which). CDR3: CASSLQGVVGYTF. The CDR3 DNA sequence: TGTGCCAGCAGCCTACAGGGTGTAGTCGGCTACACCTTC.